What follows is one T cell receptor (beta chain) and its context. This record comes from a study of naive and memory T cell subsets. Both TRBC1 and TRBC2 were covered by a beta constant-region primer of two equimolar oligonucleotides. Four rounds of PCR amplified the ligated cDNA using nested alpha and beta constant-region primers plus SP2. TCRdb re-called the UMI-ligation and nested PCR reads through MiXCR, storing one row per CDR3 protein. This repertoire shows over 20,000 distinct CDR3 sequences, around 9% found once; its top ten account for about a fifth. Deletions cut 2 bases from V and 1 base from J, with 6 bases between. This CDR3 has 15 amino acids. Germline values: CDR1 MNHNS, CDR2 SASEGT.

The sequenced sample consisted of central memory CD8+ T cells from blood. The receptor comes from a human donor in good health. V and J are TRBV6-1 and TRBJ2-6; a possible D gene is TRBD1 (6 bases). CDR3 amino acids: CASSETGSGANVLTF. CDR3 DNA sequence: TGTGCCAGCAGTGAAACAGGGTCTGGGGCCAACGTCCTGACTTTC.